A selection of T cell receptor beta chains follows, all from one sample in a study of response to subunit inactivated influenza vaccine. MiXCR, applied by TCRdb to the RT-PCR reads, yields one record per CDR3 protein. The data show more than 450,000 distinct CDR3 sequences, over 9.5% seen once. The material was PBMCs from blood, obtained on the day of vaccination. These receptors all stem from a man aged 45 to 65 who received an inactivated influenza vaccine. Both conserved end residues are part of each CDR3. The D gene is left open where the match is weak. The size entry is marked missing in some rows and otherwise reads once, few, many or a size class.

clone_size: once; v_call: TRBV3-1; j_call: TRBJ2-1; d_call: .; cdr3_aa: CASSQEGGGDSNEQFF; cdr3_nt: TGTGCCAGCAGCCAAGAGGGAGGGGGAGACAGCAATGAGCAGTTCTTC
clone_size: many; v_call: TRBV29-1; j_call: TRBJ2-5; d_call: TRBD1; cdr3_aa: CSAKTGEETQYF; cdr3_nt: TGCAGCGCTAAGACAGGGGAAGAGACCCAGTACTTC
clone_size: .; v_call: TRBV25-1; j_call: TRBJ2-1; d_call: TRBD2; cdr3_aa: CASRPGLAGVPYNEQFF; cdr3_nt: TGTGCCAGCAGGCCGGGACTAGCGGGAGTACCCTACAATGAGCAGTTCTTC
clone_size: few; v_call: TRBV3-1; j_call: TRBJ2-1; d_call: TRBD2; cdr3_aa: CASSLPTSVGLGEQFF; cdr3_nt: TGTGCCAGCAGCTTACCGACTAGCGTCGGCCTAGGTGAGCAGTTCTTC
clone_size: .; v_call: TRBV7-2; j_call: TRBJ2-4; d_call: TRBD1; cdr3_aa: CASSFRQGSGNIQYF; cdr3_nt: TGTGCCAGCAGCTTTAGACAGGGGAGTGGAAACATTCAGTACTTC
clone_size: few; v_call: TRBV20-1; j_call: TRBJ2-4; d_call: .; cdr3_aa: CSARGGIGTVWF; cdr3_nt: TGCAGTGCTAGGGGGGGTATCGGGACAGTCTGGTTC
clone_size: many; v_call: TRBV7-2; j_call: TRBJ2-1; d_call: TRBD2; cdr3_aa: CASSLRGGRLSYNEQFF; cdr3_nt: TGTGCCAGCAGCTTAAGGGGCGGGAGACTGTCCTACAATGAGCAGTTCTTC
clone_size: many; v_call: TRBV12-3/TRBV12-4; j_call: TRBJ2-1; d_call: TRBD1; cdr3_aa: CASTPGQGLRSSYNEQFF; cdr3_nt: TGTGCCAGCACTCCGGGACAGGGCCTTCGGAGCTCCTACAATGAGCAGTTCTTC
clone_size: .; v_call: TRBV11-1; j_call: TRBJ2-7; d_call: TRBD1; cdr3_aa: CASSLPGQGFYEQYF; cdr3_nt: TGTGCCAGCAGCTTACCCGGACAGGGCTTCTACGAGCAGTACTTC
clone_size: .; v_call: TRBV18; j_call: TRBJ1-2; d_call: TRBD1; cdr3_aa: CASSPPNSGTGNYGYTF; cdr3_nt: TGTGCCAGCTCACCACCTAACTCCGGGACAGGCAACTACGGCTACACCTTC
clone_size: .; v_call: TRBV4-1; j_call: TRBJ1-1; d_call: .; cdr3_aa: CASSQDKWNTEAFF; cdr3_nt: TGCGCCAGCAGCCAAGATAAATGGAACACTGAAGCTTTCTTT
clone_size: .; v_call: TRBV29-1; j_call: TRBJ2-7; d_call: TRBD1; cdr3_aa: CSVEPQGAYEQYF; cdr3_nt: TGCAGCGTTGAGCCACAGGGGGCTTACGAGCAGTACTTC
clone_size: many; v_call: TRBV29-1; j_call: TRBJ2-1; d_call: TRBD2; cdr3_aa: CSVKTGTSGVYEQFF; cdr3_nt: TGCAGCGTTAAGACCGGGACTAGCGGGGTCTATGAGCAGTTCTTC
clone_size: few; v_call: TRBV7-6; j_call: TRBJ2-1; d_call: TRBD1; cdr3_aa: CASSEGQLTSYNEQFF; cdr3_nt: TGTGCCAGCAGCGAGGGACAGCTGACCTCCTACAATGAGCAGTTCTTC
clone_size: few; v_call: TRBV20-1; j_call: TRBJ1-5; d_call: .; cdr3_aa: CSARDRTQPNQPQHF; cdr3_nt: TGCAGTGCTAGAGATCGGACACAACCTAATCAGCCCCAGCATTTT
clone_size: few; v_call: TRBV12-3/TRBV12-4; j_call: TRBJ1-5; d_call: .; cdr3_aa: CASSLANRLNQPQHF; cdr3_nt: TGTGCCAGCAGTTTAGCCAACCGGTTAAATCAGCCCCAGCATTTT
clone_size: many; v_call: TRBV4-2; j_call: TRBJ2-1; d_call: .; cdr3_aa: CASSQDGAGLHNEQFF; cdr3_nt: TGTGCCAGCAGCCAAGACGGGGCGGGACTTCACAATGAGCAGTTCTTC
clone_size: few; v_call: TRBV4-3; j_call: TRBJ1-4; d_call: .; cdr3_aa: CASSQTNEKLFF; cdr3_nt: TGCGCCAGCAGCCAGACTAATGAAAAACTGTTTTTT
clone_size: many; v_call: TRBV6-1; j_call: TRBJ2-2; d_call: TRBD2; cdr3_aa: CASKGLAGSRELFF; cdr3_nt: TGTGCCAGCAAGGGACTAGCGGGGAGCCGGGAGCTGTTTTTT
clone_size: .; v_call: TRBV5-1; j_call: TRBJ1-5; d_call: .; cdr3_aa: CASSLVGASTQPQHF; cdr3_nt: TGCGCCAGCAGCTTGGTGGGGGCCAGCACTCAGCCCCAGCATTTT
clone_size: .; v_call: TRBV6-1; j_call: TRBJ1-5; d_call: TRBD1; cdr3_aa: CASSETAQGVFGNQPQHF; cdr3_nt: TGTGCCAGCAGTGAAACCGCTCAGGGGGTGTTTGGCAATCAGCCCCAGCATTTT
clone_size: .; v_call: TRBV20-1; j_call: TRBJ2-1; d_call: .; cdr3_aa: CSAIPRVIARSGRSYNEQFF; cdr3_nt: TGCAGTGCTATACCTCGGGTTATTGCGCGGAGTGGCCGCTCCTACAATGAGCAGTTCTTC
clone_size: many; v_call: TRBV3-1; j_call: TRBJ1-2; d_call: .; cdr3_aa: CASSQGAGGSGYTF; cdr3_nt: TGTGCCAGCAGCCAAGGGGCCGGAGGATCTGGCTACACCTTC
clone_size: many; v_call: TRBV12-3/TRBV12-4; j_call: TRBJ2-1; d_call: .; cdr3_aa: CASSLVGPNEQFF; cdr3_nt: TGTGCCAGCAGTTTAGTTGGGCCCAATGAGCAGTTCTTC
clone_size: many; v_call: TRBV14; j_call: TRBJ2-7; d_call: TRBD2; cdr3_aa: CASKSRAGNSYEQYF; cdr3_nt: TGTGCCAGCAAGTCACGAGCGGGGAACTCCTACGAGCAGTACTTC
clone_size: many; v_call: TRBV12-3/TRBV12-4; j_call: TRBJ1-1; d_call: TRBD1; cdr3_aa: CASSFRGTGNTEAFF; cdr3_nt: TGTGCCAGCAGTTTTCGGGGGACAGGGAACACTGAAGCTTTCTTT